This TCR beta chain was documented in a study of breast tumors, draining lymph nodes, adjacent tissues (dated by TCRdb to the mid-2010s). As for the study more broadly: Breast cancer patients provided tumor, adjacent nontumor tissue and axillary lymph nodes, and the study compared the TCR beta repertoires across these three sources. The study aimed to assess the relationships and possible T-cell exchange between tumor, surrounding tissue and draining lymph node repertoires in human breast cancer.

What the work shows at the level of the full study, not this receptor alone: The data were considered consistent with the idea that most tumor T cells come from the lymph node and then expand in tumor tissue. The conclusion that tumor T cells originate in lymph nodes was presented as consistent with a hypothesis rather than as directly demonstrated. T-cell repertoire diversity in tumors was found to be lower than in lymph nodes but higher than in nontumor tissue, and preferential V and J gene usage was observed. Tumor and nontumor tissue repertoires were significantly more similar in luminal-like than in basal-like breast cancer.

The lymph node samples were taken from the axillary draining lymph nodes of breast cancer patients. Taken from cysteine to phenylalanine, the CDR3 has 15 residues. The retained sequence is limited to the CDR3, 45 bases, with the frame set at the first base. Via the germline V gene (reference sequence), CDR1 is SGHKS and CDR2 YYEKEE. Compared with germline, V lacks 2 bases and J lacks 2 bases; bases without a gene match: 6. TCRdb shows the sequencer as Illumina HiSeq 2000. Multiplex PCR amplification was used to build the TCR beta chain libraries. The amplified TCR beta chain products were analyzed by high-throughput sequencing. In-frame beta chains were kept once TCRdb had trimmed the public reads at Q25 with fastp and called clones with MiXCR. Records with the same CDR3 protein are collapsed into one entry carrying the most frequent genes and DNA. The sample table records about 100,000 distinct CDR3 sequences; around 20% of these occur just once. The ten largest clones capture roughly 1.2% of the sample.

Note on this clonotype: No antigen is known for it. A much larger clonotype is one base distant, so this may be a read error.

The sequence was obtained from a female donor with breast cancer. Some clones in this sample may be carry-over from other donors' samples. Sequences were obtained from axillary lymph node tissue. The chain uses TRBV5-5 and TRBJ2-7; TRBD1 lines up with 8 middle nucleotides. The sequenced DNA: TGTGCCAGCAGCTTTGGACAGGGTCGCCCCTACGAGCAGTACTTC. Its coded protein is CASSFGQGRPYEQYF.